Listed here are 30 T cell receptor beta chains from one sample, sequenced in a study of blood T cell repertoires in COVID-19. TCRdb keeps only in-frame clones here, not all; method: immunoSEQ multiplex PCR. The sample holds 310,000 or so clones, 70% to 90% seen once. Sequenced sample: peripheral blood. The origin of the receptors is a young man who had recovered from COVID-19.

The rearrangement joins TRBV19 to TRBJ2-3, with D maybe TRBD1 (6 bases). The CDR3 sequence is 16 residues long. Trimming pared 5 bases from V and 0 bases from J, leaving 15 bases between. CDR1 LNHDA and CDR2 SQIVND come from the germline V gene (reference sequence). The CDR3 here is CASSFRTVSSTDTQYF. The DNA for the CDR3 is TGTGCCAGTAGTTTTCGGACAGTTAGTAGCACAGATACGCAGTATTTT. Complete variable domain (other parts from reference TRBV19 and TRBJ2-3): DGGITQSPKYLFRKEGQNVTLSCEQNLNHDAMYWYRQDPGQGLRLIYYSQIVNDFQKGDIAEGYSVSREKKESFPLTVTSAQKNPTAFYLCASSFRTVSSTDTQYFGPGTRLTVL.

The V call is TRBV4-2, the J call TRBJ2-7; 14 nucleotides match TRBD2. This CDR3 comprises 14 residues. The junction had 2 bases not matched to a gene; V was cut back by 3 bases and J by 7 bases. Germline V gives CDR1 LGHNA, CDR2 YNFKEQ. The CDR3 spells CASSQTSGGVEQYF. CDR3 nucleotide sequence: TGTGCCAGCAGCCAGACTAGCGGGGGGGTTGAGCAGTACTTC.

This chain links TRBV9 with TRBJ2-2, with D tentatively TRBD1 (5 bases). The germline V gene encodes CDR1 SGDLS and CDR2 YYNGEE. With 5 bases removed from V and 6 bases from J, the gap between germline ends came to 14 bases. CDR3 length: 14 residues. DNA for the CDR3: TGTGCCAGCAGAGGGGATAGGGGCGCCGGGGAGCTGTTTTTT. Translated: CASRGDRGAGELFF.

V is TRBV12-5 and J is TRBJ2-7; D uncertain. Germline values: CDR1 LGHNT, CDR2 FRNRAP. With 4 bases removed from V and 4 bases from J, the gap between germline ends came to 5 bases. The CDR3 spans 11 residues. The CDR3 DNA reads as TGTGCTAGTGGTTCGCAGTACGAGCAGTACTTC. Translation gives CASGSQYEQYF.

The genes are TRBV29-1 and TRBJ2-7, with a tentative D call TRBD1 (6 bases). The V end lost 0 bases, the J end lost 3 bases, and 15 bases lay between the germline ends. CDR3 length: 15 amino acids. Germline CDR1 SQVTM, CDR2 ANQGSEA. The CDR3 nucleotides read TGCAGCGTTGAAGATCGGGGTGGGACATTCTACGAGCAGTACTTC. As protein: CSVEDRGGTFYEQYF.

J is TRBJ2-7 and V is TRBV6-2 or TRBV6-3; no definite D call. The V end was cut by 0 bases, the J end by 4 bases, with 19 bases between. Germline V lookup: CDR1 MNHEY, CDR2 SVGEGT. The CDR3 runs 17 residues. Here the CDR3 reads CASSYSRNEAPFYEQYF. Here the CDR3 DNA reads TGTGCCAGCAGTTACTCGAGAAACGAGGCTCCTTTTTACGAGCAGTACTTC.

The rearrangement uses TRBV6-1 and TRBJ2-7, with TRBD2 as a possible D gene (5 bases). The CDR3 has 15 residues. Germline V gene lookup returns CDR1 MNHNS and CDR2 SASEGT. V shed 1 base and J shed 1 base, with 11 bases lying between them. CDR3 DNA: TGTGCCAGCAGTGAAGAGGCAGCGGTATCCTACGAGCAGTACTTC. Translation gives CASSEEAAVSYEQYF.

The CDR3 DNA sequence: TGTGCCAGCAGCCATCACAGGGAAGTTGACTATGGCTACACCTTC. As protein: CASSHHREVDYGYTF. This rearrangement joins TRBV11-2 to TRBJ1-2; D may be TRBD1 (6 bases). The germline gives CDR1 SGHAT, CDR2 FQNNGV. Trimming left V 5 bases short and J 3 bases short, with 16 bases between. CDR3 length: 15 residues.

The V and J genes are TRBV11-2 and TRBJ1-1; TRBD1 matches 8 bases. CDR1 and CDR2 (germline): SGHAT, FQNNGV. The V segment lost 5 bases and the J segment 2 bases; nucleotides outside the gene matches: 4. The CDR3 consists of 14 residues. CDR3 in amino acids: CASSTDRGNTEAFF. The CDR3 region has the DNA TGTGCCAGCAGCACCGACAGGGGCAACACTGAAGCTTTCTTT.

The genes are TRBV6-5 and TRBJ1-1; D perhaps matches TRBD1 (5 bases). The germline V gene has CDR1 MNHEY and CDR2 SVGAGI. V lost 1 base, J lost 0 bases, and 9 bases lay in between. The CDR3 has 15 amino acids. CDR3 DNA: TGTGCCAGCAGTTACTTCGGGACTGTGAACACTGAAGCTTTCTTT. Translating gives CASSYFGTVNTEAFF.

The table lists this clone with a count of one. This chain joins TRBV19 and TRBJ1-3; TRBD1 matches at 10 bases. With V trimmed by 7 bases and J by 3 bases, 15 bases remained unmatched. Germline V lookup: CDR1 LNHDA, CDR2 SQIVND (reference sequence). This CDR3 contains 18 residues. The CDR3 bases are TGTGCCAGTACCCCGTGGCCCCGAGGGACAGGGGTTGGAAACACCATATATTTT. The encoded protein is CASTPWPRGTGVGNTIYF.

The V call is TRBV2, the J call TRBJ2-1, with a possible D match to TRBD2 (5 bases). The CDR3 extends over 12 amino acids. V lost 6 bases to trimming and J lost 11 bases, with 14 bases between them. The V gene's germline CDR1 is SNHLY and CDR2 FYNNEI. CDR3 in amino acids: CASRGDGPKQFF. In DNA form, the CDR3 reads TGTGCCAGCAGGGGAGACGGACCAAAGCAGTTCTTC.

This chain joins TRBV10-3 and TRBJ1-5; tentatively, D is TRBD1 (6 bases). Trimming cost V 3 bases and J 7 bases, with 13 bases left between them. Germline CDR1 and CDR2: ENHRY and SYGVKD. This CDR3 spans 14 amino acids. CDR3 DNA sequence: TGTGCCATCAGTGACAATGGGGGGGGCCAGCCCCAGCATTTT. It codes for CAISDNGGGQPQHF.

This sequence joins TRBV6-6 and TRBJ1-3, with D hard to call. V was trimmed by 2 bases and J by 5 bases, leaving 4 bases between them. CDR1 MNHNY and CDR2 SVGAGI come from the germline V gene (reference sequence). The CDR3 loop spans 12 amino acids. CDR3 nucleotides: TGTGCCAGCAGTTACGACAGAAACACCATATATTTT. The encoded protein is CASSYDRNTIYF.

The chain joins TRBV2 to TRBJ1-1, with TRBD1 matching over 8 bases. In germline, CDR1 is SNHLY, CDR2 FYNNEI. This CDR3 is 18 amino acids long. With V trimmed by 6 bases and J by 0 bases, 15 bases remained unmatched. As DNA, the CDR3 is TGTGCCAGCAGGACTACCGGGACAGGCTGGGTCGTGAACACTGAAGCTTTCTTT. Translated: CASRTTGTGWVVNTEAFF.

The gene calls are TRBV2 and TRBJ2-3; 8 nucleotides align to TRBD2. This CDR3 is built from 15 residues. V lost 4 bases to trimming and J lost 6 bases; unmatched junction nucleotides: 9. Germline assignment: CDR1 SNHLY and CDR2 FYNNEI. The CDR3 spells CASSAQLAGADTQYF. Written as DNA, the CDR3 is TGTGCCAGCAGTGCCCAGCTAGCGGGCGCCGATACGCAGTATTTT. Complete variable domain (other parts from reference TRBV2 and TRBJ2-3): EPEVTQTPSHQVTQMGQEVILRCVPISNHLYFYWYRQILGQKVEFLVSFYNNEISEKSEIFDDQFSVERPDGSNFTLKIRSTKLEDSAMYFCASSAQLAGADTQYFGPGTRLTVL.

The genes are TRBV18 and TRBJ2-1; 9 positions match TRBD2. CDR3 length: 16 residues. The junction had 8 bases not matched to a gene; V was cut back by 2 bases and J by 6 bases. Germline V gives CDR1 KGHSH, CDR2 LQKENI. The CDR3 DNA reads as TGTGCCAGCTCACCAAACCTCGAGACTAGCGGCAATGAGCAGTTCTTC. As protein: CASSPNLETSGNEQFF. Combining the CDR3 with reference TRBV18 and TRBJ2-1 gives the whole variable domain NAGVMQNPRHLVRRRGQEARLRCSPMKGHSHVYWYRQLPEEGLKFMVYLQKENIIDESGMPKERFSAEFPKEGPSILRIQQVVRGDSAAYFCASSPNLETSGNEQFFGPGTRLTVL.

This sequence joins TRBV10-3 and TRBJ1-3; no clear D. Germline CDR1 is ENHRY and CDR2 is SYGVKD. Trimming left V 3 bases short and J 0 bases short, with 9 bases between. The CDR3 runs to 15 residues. CDR3 nucleotide sequence: TGTGCCATCAGTGAACAGAACCTCTCTGGAAACACCATATATTTT. Its protein product is CAISEQNLSGNTIYF.

J is TRBJ2-7 and V is TRBV9, with 11 nucleotides matching TRBD2. Trimming at V came to 0 bases and at J to 7 bases, leaving 9 bases not matched to a gene. The CDR3 has 16 residues. Germline V gives CDR1 SGDLS, CDR2 YYNGEE. This CDR3 is CASSVGGTSGTREQYF. In nucleotides, the CDR3 is TGTGCCAGCAGCGTAGGGGGGACTAGCGGTACTCGGGAGCAGTACTTC.

The rearrangement uses TRBV19 and TRBJ2-2; 8 bases agree with TRBD1. Germline CDR1 is LNHDA and CDR2 is SQIVND (reference sequence). After removal of 5 bases from V and 7 bases from J, the junction contained 6 bases not matched to a gene. The CDR3 contains 14 residues. The CDR3 coding sequence is TGTGCCAGTAGTCTGCAGGGGGCTCTCGGGGAGCTGTTTTTT. It yields the protein CASSLQGALGELFF.

The rearrangement joins TRBV19 to TRBJ2-7, with 12 nucleotides matching TRBD2. The CDR3 is made up of 16 amino acids. J was trimmed by 3 bases and V by 4 bases; bases with no gene match: 7. The germline CDR1 and CDR2 sequences are LNHDA and SQIVND (reference sequence). The CDR3 protein is CASSTLTSGGIYEQYF. CDR3 bases: TGTGCCAGTAGTACCTTGACTAGCGGGGGTATCTACGAGCAGTACTTC.

The CDR3 sequence is CASSVGLAGANVLTF. The CDR3, as DNA: TGTGCCAGCAGCGTAGGACTGGCTGGGGCCAACGTCCTGACTTTC. The rearrangement links TRBV9 to TRBJ2-6, with D uncertain. The CDR3 consists of 15 residues. Germline V gives CDR1 SGDLS, CDR2 YYNGEE. V lost 0 bases to trimming and J lost 2 bases, with 6 bases between them.

J is TRBJ1-1 and V is TRBV18; the D gene is possibly TRBD1 (6 bases). Per the germline V gene, CDR1 is KGHSH and CDR2 is LQKENI. The CDR3 spans 13 residues. Trimming shortened V by 2 bases and J by 8 bases, and 12 bases separated the two germline ends. The CDR3: CASSPRRTAEAFF. The CDR3 nucleotides read TGTGCCAGCTCACCAAGGAGGACAGCCGAAGCTTTCTTT.

This rearrangement joins TRBV5-4 to TRBJ1-2; the D gene is possibly TRBD1 (5 bases). Germline V gives CDR1 SGHNT, CDR2 YYREEE (reference sequence). Trimming left V 4 bases short and J 8 bases short, with 21 bases between. The CDR3 extends over 15 amino acids. DNA of the CDR3: TGTGCCAGCAGCCCGAACTCGGACAAGCTCTACGGCTACACCTTC. As protein: CASSPNSDKLYGYTF.

The chain has TRBV7-9 and TRBJ2-2; D is perhaps TRBD2 (5 bases). Trimming removed 3 bases at V and 5 bases at J, with 7 bases between. Germline V gene lookup returns CDR1 SEHNR and CDR2 FQNEAQ (reference sequence). The CDR3 totals 13 residues. DNA for the CDR3: TGTGCCAGCAGCTTTCGAGGGACCGGGGAGCTGTTTTTT. Its protein product is CASSFRGTGELFF.

The V gene is TRBV29-1, the J gene TRBJ2-5; tentatively, D is TRBD2 (6 bases). This CDR3 comprises 13 residues. Germline CDR1 is SQVTM and CDR2 is ANQGSEA. Trimming removed 4 bases at V and 4 bases at J, with 13 bases between. CDR3 loop: CSVGGQGLETQYF. In DNA, the CDR3 is TGCAGCGTTGGGGGCCAGGGACTAGAGACCCAGTACTTC.

V usage is TRBV29-1 and J usage is TRBJ2-7, with 9 positions matching TRBD1. CDR3 length equals 13 residues. J gave up 2 bases and V 7 bases, and 6 bases lay outside the gene matches. Germline V gene data show CDR1 as SQVTM and CDR2 as ANQGSEA. CDR3 amino acids: CSAQGQGTYEQYF. The CDR3 DNA reads TGCAGCGCCCAGGGACAGGGAACCTACGAGCAGTACTTC.

A single count supports this clone. This rearrangement joins TRBV5-1 to TRBJ2-5; perhaps TRBD1 as D (5 bases). The germline CDR1 and CDR2 sequences are SGHRS and YFSETQ. Trimming removed 3 bases at V and 7 bases at J, with 31 bases between. This CDR3 is built from 19 residues. CDR3 sequence: CASSSYRTDSTHPKGTQYF. The CDR3 DNA follows: TGCGCCAGCAGCTCGTACCGAACCGACAGCACCCATCCAAAAGGGACCCAGTACTTC.

The chain carries TRBV19 and TRBJ1-1; weak D call: TRBD1 (5 bases). Germline V lookup: CDR1 LNHDA, CDR2 SQIVND (reference sequence). Trimming took off 5 bases at V and 8 bases at J, with 21 bases between the two ends. This CDR3 comprises 15 residues. The DNA for the CDR3 is TGTGCCAGTAGTTTCACAGTCCTGCAGGGATCCGAAGCTTTCTTT. It encodes CASSFTVLQGSEAFF.

This clone came up once. The genes are TRBV29-1 and TRBJ1-2; the match to TRBD1 covers 7 bases. V lost 7 bases, J lost 7 bases, and 6 bases stayed unmatched. The CDR3 contains 11 residues. Germline CDR1 SQVTM, CDR2 ANQGSEA. CDR3 in amino acids: CSGDRDGGYTF. CDR3 nucleotides: TGCAGCGGAGACAGGGACGGTGGCTACACCTTC.